These 9 T cell receptor beta chains came from one sample sequenced in a study of blood T cell repertoires in COVID-19. Data came from immunoSEQ multiplex PCR; TCRdb stores just in-frame clones and leaves some out. The sample gives 210,000 or so clones, around 86% of which show up once; approximately 5% is in the top ten. The sequenced sample consisted of peripheral blood. These receptors all stem from a human donor in a cohort sampled during active COVID-19.

The CDR3 loop is CASSLFATGYTEAFF. The CDR3 nucleotides are TGTGCCAGCAGTTTATTCGCGACAGGTTACACTGAAGCTTTCTTT. The chain joins TRBV28 to TRBJ1-1; D is perhaps TRBD1 (6 bases). The CDR3 covers 15 residues. V lost 1 base and J 3 bases, leaving 12 bases between the germline ends. Germline assignment: CDR1 MDHEN and CDR2 SYDVKM.

The rearrangement links TRBV9 to TRBJ1-1, with D maybe TRBD1 (5 bases). There are 15 residues in the CDR3. V shed 6 bases and J shed 0 bases, with 15 bases lying between them. CDR1 SGDLS and CDR2 YYNGEE come from the germline V gene. For the CDR3, the DNA is TGTGCCAGCACCCTGCACGGGGGAATGAACACTGAAGCTTTCTTT. Translation gives CASTLHGGMNTEAFF. Drawing the rest from reference TRBV9 and TRBJ1-1, the complete variable domain is DSGVTQTPKHLITATGQRVTLRCSPRSGDLSVYWYQQSLDQGLQFLIQYYNGEERAKGNILERFSAQQFPDLHSELNLSSLELGDSALYFCASTLHGGMNTEAFFGQGTRLTVV.

The chain carries TRBV28 and TRBJ1-5, with 8 bases aligning to TRBD1. The germline V gene encodes CDR1 MDHEN and CDR2 SYDVKM. The junction had 7 bases not matched to a gene; V was cut back by 6 bases and J by 3 bases. The CDR3 is made up of 15 amino acids. The CDR3 loop reads CASSQRTGTNQPQHF. The CDR3 nucleotides read TGTGCCAGCAGCCAGAGGACAGGGACCAATCAGCCCCAGCATTTT.

The gene calls are TRBV4-3 and TRBJ2-7; TRBD2 is a possible D gene (6 bases). Trimming left V 5 bases short and J 0 bases short, with 23 bases between. CDR3 length: 18 residues. From germline, CDR1 is LGHNA and CDR2 YSLEER. The CDR3: CASSVYPPSGDLSYEQYF. CDR3 coding DNA: TGCGCCAGCAGCGTATACCCCCCCTCGGGGGATCTCTCCTACGAGCAGTACTTC.

The rearrangement uses TRBV15 and TRBJ2-4, with D possibly matching TRBD1 (6 bases). This CDR3 is 15 amino acids long. The V end lost 2 bases, the J end lost 8 bases, and 16 bases lay between the germline ends. Looked up from germline, CDR1 is LNHNV and CDR2 is YYDKDF (reference sequence). The CDR3 DNA follows: TGTGCCACCAGCAGACCCAGCGGCAGGGGAGACATTCAGTACTTC. Residues: CATSRPSGRGDIQYF.

Only a few counts were recorded for this clone. This chain uses TRBV5-5 with TRBJ1-2, with D possibly TRBD1 on 6 matching bases. From germline, CDR1 is SGHKS and CDR2 YYEKEE (reference sequence). Trimming took 3 bases from V and 6 from J, leaving 15 bases between them. The CDR3 extends over 14 amino acids. CDR3 sequence reads: CASSYAQGQNGYTF. For the CDR3, the DNA is TGTGCCAGCAGCTATGCCCAGGGGCAAAATGGCTACACCTTC.

The chain recombines TRBV4-3 with TRBJ1-1, with a weak D call TRBD1 (5 bases). The V end lost 1 base, the J end lost 5 bases, and 14 bases lay between the germline ends. Germline V gene lookup returns CDR1 LGHNA and CDR2 YSLEER. The CDR3 covers 15 residues. DNA of the CDR3: TGCGCCAGCAGCCAAGGGCGGCAGGGAGGGACTGAAGCTTTCTTT. Translation: CASSQGRQGGTEAFF.

The chain uses TRBV30 and TRBJ1-4, with TRBD1 as a possible D gene (6 bases). The CDR3 is 15 amino acids. Germline V lookup: CDR1 GTSNPN, CDR2 SVGIG (reference sequence). Between the trimmed V and J ends, which lost 2 bases and 4 bases, there was a span of 14 bases. This CDR3 is CAWSTGTRYNEKLFF. The CDR3 coding sequence is TGTGCCTGGAGTACCGGGACACGATATAATGAAAAACTGTTTTTT. Full variable domain (rest looked up from reference TRBV30 and TRBJ1-4): SQTIHQWPATLVQPVGSPLSLECTVEGTSNPNLYWYRQAAGRGLQLLFYSVGIGQISSEVPQNLSASRPQDRQFILSSKKLLLSDSGFYLCAWSTGTRYNEKLFFGSGTQLSVL.

On this clone itself: Other DNA sequences in this sample translate to the same CDR3. The rearrangement uses TRBV19 and TRBJ1-1; D uncertain. V gave up 1 base and J gave up 1 base, with 7 bases separating them. The germline V gene has CDR1 LNHDA and CDR2 SQIVND (reference sequence). CDR3 size: 14 residues. CDR3 sequence (DNA): TGTGCCAGTAGTATAGGGCAGGAGAACACTGAAGCTTTCTTT. This encodes CASSIGQENTEAFF.